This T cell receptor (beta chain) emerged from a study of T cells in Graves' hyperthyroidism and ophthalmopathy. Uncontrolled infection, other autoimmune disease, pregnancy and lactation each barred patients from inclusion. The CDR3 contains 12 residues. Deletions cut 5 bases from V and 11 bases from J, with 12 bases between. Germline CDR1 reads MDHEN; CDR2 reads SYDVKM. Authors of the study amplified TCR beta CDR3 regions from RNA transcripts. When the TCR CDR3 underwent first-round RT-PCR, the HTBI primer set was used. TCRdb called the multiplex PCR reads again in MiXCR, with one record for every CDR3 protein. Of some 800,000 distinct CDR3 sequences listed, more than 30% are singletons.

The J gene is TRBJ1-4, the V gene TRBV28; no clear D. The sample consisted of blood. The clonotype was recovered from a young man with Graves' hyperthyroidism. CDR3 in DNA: TGTGCCAGCAGTAGAAGGGTTAACAAACTGTTTTTT. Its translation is CASSRRVNKLFF.